What follows are 9 T cell receptor beta chains derived from one specimen sequenced in a study of CD4 and CD8 cells across lung adenocarcinoma regions. TCRdb used MiXCR to reprocess the PCR reads, holding one entry per CDR3 protein. The sample holds approximately 11,000 distinct CDR3 sequences, about 61% seen once. The sample taken for sequencing was CD8+ T cells from the margin of a lung tumor. These receptors were taken from a male donor with lung adenocarcinoma. The CD4 and CD8 labels of this study may be unreliable.

The chain is built from TRBV6-1 and TRBJ2-1; D tentatively reads TRBD1 or TRBD2 (5 bases each). The CDR3 extends over 16 amino acids. Trimming left V 6 bases short and J 8 bases short, with 23 bases between. CDR1 MNHNS and CDR2 SASEGT come from the germline V gene. The CDR3 protein is CASRGPWAMSTDEQFF. DNA of the CDR3: TGTGCCAGCAGGGGACCGTGGGCTATGAGCACAGATGAGCAGTTCTTC.

This clonotype was detected ten times or more. The rearrangement uses TRBV6-1 and TRBJ2-2, with 10 bases that match TRBD1. This CDR3 spans 15 amino acids. Unmatched junction bases numbered 7, after V lost 5 bases and J lost 7 bases. CDR1 and CDR2 (germline): MNHNS, SASEGT. The CDR3, as DNA: TGTGCCAGCAGTAAGCGACAGGGGGCGGACGGGGAGCTGTTTTTT. Translated, it gives CASSKRQGADGELFF.

The CDR3 reads CASSLAGGHTDTQYF. The DNA for the CDR3 is TGTGCCAGCAGTCTAGCGGGGGGCCACACAGATACGCAGTATTTT. This rearrangement joins TRBV6-1 to TRBJ2-3; TRBD2 aligns across 11 bases. Germline-derived CDR1 and CDR2 are MNHNS and SASEGT. V dropped 5 bases and J dropped 2; count of bases not matched to a gene: 3. This CDR3 region has 15 residues.

With regard to this clonotype: A read error may produce the germline difference seen at one junction end. This chain joins TRBV4-2 and TRBJ2-1, with 8 bases lining up with TRBD1. This CDR3 has 15 residues. Germline lookup yields CDR1 LGHNA and CDR2 YNFKEQ. CDR3 in DNA: TGTGCCAGCAGCCTTTCCCCGGGACAGGCCACAAGGCTGGTCTTC. It encodes CASSLSPGQATRLVF.

The chain carries TRBV6-1 and TRBJ2-1; weak D call: TRBD1 (6 bases). Gene TRBJ2-7 matches the end of the DNA better, so the J call may be wrong. Germline V gives CDR1 MNHNS, CDR2 SASEGT. The CDR3 has 13 amino acids. The CDR3 DNA is TGTGCCAGCAGTGGTCAGGGGCAGGTCGAGCAGTACTTC. This codes for CASSGQGQVEQYF.

Remarks on this clonotype: This sequence may be a read error, since a much larger clone differs from it by one base. The CDR3 ends on some other residue instead of the conserved phenylalanine or tryptophan, so this is likely a read error. Written as DNA, the CDR3 is TGTGCCAGCCAGCCGATGACAGGTGGAAGGAATGAGCAGTTCTCC. Encoded protein: CASQPMTGGRNEQFS. The chain is built from TRBV6-1 and TRBJ2-1, with a weak D call TRBD1 (6 bases). This CDR3 has 15 amino acids. V lost 8 bases, J lost 7 bases, and 21 bases lay in between. Germline CDR1 reads MNHNS; CDR2 reads SASEGT.

This chain uses TRBV6-1 with TRBJ2-3; 9 bases fit TRBD1. After removal of 6 bases from V and 0 bases from J, the junction contained 4 bases not matched to a gene. The V gene's germline CDR1 is MNHNS and CDR2 SASEGT. This CDR3 has 15 residues. DNA for the CDR3: TGTGCCAGCAGCGATGGACAGGGGAGCACAGATACGCAGTATTTT. Residues: CASSDGQGSTDTQYF.

A remark on this clonotype: A junction end diverges from the germline sequence, so it may reflect a read error. This rearrangement joins TRBV4-1 to TRBJ2-5; D may be TRBD1 or TRBD2 (6 bases each). The CDR3 is made up of 15 amino acids. Germline V gene sequence: CDR1 MGHRA, CDR2 YSYEKL. The CDR3 protein is CARGHGGGDQETQYF. As DNA, the CDR3 is TGCGCCAGGGGGCACGGGGGCGGGGACCAAGAGACGCAGTACTTC.

J is TRBJ2-1 and V is TRBV6-1, with 8 positions matching TRBD2. The V gene's germline CDR1 is MNHNS and CDR2 SASEGT. V dropped 7 bases and J dropped 6; count of bases not matched to a gene: 8. CDR3 length equals 14 residues. CDR3 DNA: TGTGCCAGCACTACGAGCGGGAGAAGCAATGAGCAGTTCTTC. This codes for CASTTSGRSNEQFF.